The following is a TCR beta chain sequence with its context. This specimen comes from a study of blood T cell repertoires in COVID-19. Study information: COVID-19 samples, acute and convalescent, were from the United States, Italy and Spain.

V dropped 0 bases and J dropped 2; count of bases not matched to a gene: 0. Germline V gene sequence: CDR1 LGHNA, CDR2 YNFKEQ. The CDR3 covers 15 residues. In the original processing: Amplifying reference gene primers gave estimates of nucleated cell counts. Data came from immunoSEQ multiplex PCR; TCRdb stores just in-frame clones and leaves some out. V and J calls and clone size come straight from that table; D and trimming were deduced from the DNA. The sample lists over 250,000 clones, 75% to 90% occurring once. The V gene is TRBV4-2, the J gene TRBJ1-3, with TRBD1 identical over 8 bases. Sequencing was done on a sample of peripheral blood. This clonotype originated in a man aged 50-59 years with acute or convalescent COVID-19. CDR3 coding DNA: TGTGCCAGCAGCCAAGACAGGGGGCCTGGAAACACCATATATTTT. It codes for CASSQDRGPGNTIYF.